This T cell receptor (beta chain) was sequenced during a study of HIV-infected children after antiretroviral therapy interruption. Trimming left V 10 bases short and J 7 bases short, with 14 bases between. Germline V lookup: CDR1 SGDLS, CDR2 YYNGEE. The CDR3 runs to 11 residues. Stated treatment: PENTA 11 planned treatment interruption arm or continuous ART arm. The TCR library was built from RNA with a 3' RACE protocol and unique molecular identifiers. TCRdb re-analysed the 3' RACE reads in MiXCR, keeping a single row per CDR3 protein. The table records 40,000 to 50,000 distinct CDR3 sequences, roughly 4.5% of them present only once. Ten or more counts support this clonotype.

This TCR was sampled from a pool of human donors with HIV. The source was CD45RA+ CD4+ T cells from PBMCs, pooled from several time points, collected from a donor given antiretroviral therapy, either interrupted or continuous. Subset here: naive CD4+ CD45RA+ CD45RO- T cells. The chain is built from TRBV9 and TRBJ1-1; D is perhaps TRBD1 (6 bases). The CDR3 reads CAGGQDSEAFF. The CDR3 region has the DNA TGTGCCGGGGGACAAGACAGTGAAGCTTTCTTT.